Below, 28 T cell receptor beta chains from the same sample are listed, as sequenced in a study of cytomegalovirus exposure and HLA in healthy donors. PCR involved 60 Vbeta and 13 Jbeta primers. Clones were read by immunoSEQ multiplex PCR, and TCRdb kept only the in-frame ones, dropping some. The table includes around 170,000 clones, 80% to 85% detected once. Input material: PBMCs. The receptors were sampled from a man aged 40-55 years in good health and CMV-seropositive.

This chain uses TRBV7-9 with TRBJ2-5, with D perhaps TRBD1 (5 bases). V was shortened by 5 bases and J by 5 bases, with 21 bases between the two germline ends. Germline CDR1 and CDR2: SEHNR and FQNEAQ (reference sequence). The length of the CDR3 is 16 residues. The CDR3 region is CASSPLEIPGWETQYF. CDR3 DNA: TGTGCCAGCAGCCCCCTGGAAATCCCAGGGTGGGAGACCCAGTACTTC. The entire variable domain, with the rest obtained from reference TRBV7-9 and TRBJ2-5, is as follows: DTGVSQNPRHKITKRGQNVTFRCDPISEHNRLYWYRQTLGQGPEFLTYFQNEAQLEKSRLLSDRFSAERPKGSFSTLEIQRTEQGDSAMYLCASSPLEIPGWETQYFGPGTRLLVL.

The V and J genes are TRBV9 and TRBJ1-4; D unresolved. CDR3 size: 16 residues. Trimming shortened V by 4 bases and J by 7 bases, and 20 bases separated the two germline ends. Germline V lookup: CDR1 SGDLS, CDR2 YYNGEE. CDR3 DNA: TGTGCCAGCAGCCCCTACGGGGAGGGTTTGCGTGAAAAACTGTTTTTT. Amino acids: CASSPYGEGLREKLFF.

This sequence joins TRBV7-2 and TRBJ2-5; TRBD2 matches at 15 bases. The V gene's germline CDR1 is SGHTA and CDR2 FQGNSA. Unmatched junction bases numbered 4, after V lost 3 bases and J lost 5 bases. This CDR3 region has 16 residues. CDR3 nucleotide sequence: TGTGCCAGCAGCTTGGGACTAGCGGGGGGTGGTGAGACCCAGTACTTC. Amino acids: CASSLGLAGGGETQYF. Full variable domain (remainder filled in from reference TRBV7-2 and TRBJ2-5): GAGVSQSPSNKVTEKGKDVELRCDPISGHTALYWYRQSLGQGLEFLIYFQGNSAPDKSGLPSDRFSAERTGGSVSTLTIQRTQQEDSAVYLCASSLGLAGGGETQYFGPGTRLLVL.

This chain links TRBV4-1 with TRBJ2-7, with 10 bases identical to TRBD1. Germline CDR1 and CDR2: MGHRA and YSYEKL. Trimming at V came to 1 base and at J to 4 bases, leaving 10 bases not matched to a gene. This CDR3 spans 17 amino acids. DNA for the CDR3: TGCGCCAGCAGCCAAGCACACCGGGACAGGGGATCATACGAGCAGTACTTC. Amino acids: CASSQAHRDRGSYEQYF.

The V call is TRBV27, the J call TRBJ2-5; a possible D gene is TRBD2 (7 bases). The J call may be incorrect, as the DNA end agrees better with TRBJ2-7. CDR3 length: 15 residues. Germline values: CDR1 MNHEY, CDR2 SMNVEV (reference sequence). The DNA of the CDR3 is TGTGCCTCCCACGGGGGGCGCGGGAGTACCTACGAGCAGTACTTC. Its translation: CASHGGRGSTYEQYF.

The V and J genes are TRBV6-4 and TRBJ2-2; 13 bases line up with TRBD2. CDR1 and CDR2 (germline): MRHNA, SNTAGT. Unmatched junction bases numbered 15, after V lost 2 bases and J lost 6 bases. The CDR3 spans 20 residues. In nucleotides, the CDR3 is TGTGCCAGCAGTGACCGGACTAGCGGGGGTTTTTTCTGTTGTGCCGGGGAGCTGTTTTTT. Amino acid sequence: CASSDRTSGGFFCCAGELFF.

J is TRBJ2-7 and V is TRBV5-4; 10 positions agree with TRBD1. The CDR3 is 15 amino acids. J gave up 3 bases and V 4 bases, and 7 bases lay outside the gene matches. Germline-derived CDR1 and CDR2 are SGHNT and YYREEE (reference sequence). The CDR3 DNA follows: TGTGCCAGCAGCAAGACAGGGGGCGCGCTCTACGAGCAGTACTTC. Its protein is CASSKTGGALYEQYF.

The gene calls are TRBV19 and TRBJ2-4; 13 bases are a match to TRBD2. Germline V gene lookup returns CDR1 LNHDA and CDR2 SQIVND (reference sequence). V dropped 5 bases and J dropped 6; count of bases not matched to a gene: 16. The CDR3 extends over 19 amino acids. The CDR3 DNA is TGTGCCAGTAGTGCTCGACTAGCGGGGGGTTCCCCACCCCCAAACATTCAGTACTTC. Its translation is CASSARLAGGSPPPNIQYF.

This clone was found once. V is TRBV7-6 and J is TRBJ2-7; 8 bases agree with TRBD1. CDR1 and CDR2 from the germline V gene are SGHVS and FNYEAQ. The CDR3 consists of 15 residues. With 1 base clipped from V and 4 bases from J, the junction kept 6 bases outside the gene matches. As DNA, the CDR3 is TGTGCCAGCAGCTTAGGATCCAGGGGGCGATACGAGCAGTACTTC. It encodes CASSLGSRGRYEQYF. Supplemented by reference TRBV7-6 and TRBJ2-7, the full variable domain reads GAGVSQSPRYKVTKRGQDVALRCDPISGHVSLYWYRQALGQGPEFLTYFNYEAQQDKSGLPNDRFSAERPEGSISTLTIQRTEQRDSAMYRCASSLGSRGRYEQYFGPGTRLTVT.

The chain couples TRBV30 to TRBJ1-3, with 8 bases fitting TRBD1. CDR3 length: 14 amino acids. CDR1 is GTSNPN and CDR2 is SVGIG in the germline V gene (reference sequence). The V and J ends lost 2 bases and 7 bases, in that order; junction bases with no gene match: 7. The CDR3 here is CAWSSTRTGNTIYF. CDR3 nucleotide sequence: TGTGCCTGGAGTAGTACCCGGACAGGGAACACCATATATTTT. The complete variable domain, with remaining parts taken from reference TRBV30 and TRBJ1-3, reads SQTIHQWPATLVQPVGSPLSLECTVEGTSNPNLYWYRQAAGRGLQLLFYSVGIGQISSEVPQNLSASRPQDRQFILSSKKLLLSDSGFYLCAWSSTRTGNTIYFGEGSWLTVV.

This chain uses TRBV29-1 with TRBJ2-3, with a tentative D call TRBD1 (5 bases). The CDR3 extends over 16 amino acids. CDR1 is SQVTM, CDR2 ANQGSEA, per germline. Trimming shortened V by 6 bases and J by 0 bases, and 19 bases separated the two germline ends. The DNA for the CDR3 is TGCAGCGTGTACAACTCCAGGGCACCTAGCACAGATACGCAGTATTTT. This sequence encodes CSVYNSRAPSTDTQYF.

The CDR3 sequence is CASSGQRGYQPQHF. The CDR3 DNA reads TGTGCCAGCAGTGGGCAAAGGGGTTATCAGCCCCAGCATTTT. J is TRBJ1-5 and V is TRBV2, with a weak D call TRBD1 (5 bases). The CDR3 loop spans 14 amino acids. The ends were cut back, 4 bases at V and 5 bases at J, with 12 bases in the middle. CDR1 SNHLY and CDR2 FYNNEI come from the germline V gene.

The rearrangement links TRBV6-4 to TRBJ1-1, with 7 bases fitting TRBD1. CDR1 and CDR2 from the germline V gene are MRHNA and SNTAGT. The ends lost 6 bases at V and 3 bases at J; junction bases unmatched: 4. This CDR3 is 13 amino acids long. The CDR3 coding sequence is TGTGCCAGCAGGCGTACAGGGGACACTGAAGCTTTCTTT. It specifies CASRRTGDTEAFF.

This clone was picked up one time. The rearrangement joins TRBV30 to TRBJ2-7; D is unclear. Trimming pared 3 bases from V and 0 bases from J, leaving 12 bases between. This CDR3 has 14 amino acids. Germline V gives CDR1 GTSNPN, CDR2 SVGIG (reference sequence). This chain's CDR3 is CAWRAGQISYEQYF. The CDR3 coding sequence is TGTGCCTGGAGGGCTGGCCAAATCTCCTACGAGCAGTACTTC.

In this sample, this clone turned up once. The chain employs TRBV6-5 and TRBJ1-5; TRBD1 matches 9 bases. Germline-derived CDR1 and CDR2 are MNHEY and SVGAGI. CDR3 length: 15 residues. Losses at the gene ends were 6 bases for V and 7 bases for J; bases not matched to a gene: 10. CDR3 sequence reads: CASSGTGLSKQPQHF. CDR3 sequence (DNA): TGTGCCAGCAGCGGGACAGGGTTATCCAAACAGCCCCAGCATTTT.

The genes are TRBV25-1 and TRBJ1-1; 7 bases map to TRBD1. The CDR3 length is 13 residues. V lost 7 bases to trimming and J lost 0 bases; unmatched junction nucleotides: 2. The germline V gene has CDR1 MGHDK and CDR2 SYGVNS. The CDR3 reads CASKGQLNTEAFF. For the CDR3, the DNA is TGTGCCAGCAAGGGACAGCTGAACACTGAAGCTTTCTTT.

This rearrangement joins TRBV27 to TRBJ1-1; D might be TRBD1 (6 bases). The germline CDR1 and CDR2 sequences are MNHEY and SMNVEV (reference sequence). This CDR3 region has 13 residues. V dropped 5 bases and J dropped 2 bases, with 9 bases sitting between them. As DNA, the CDR3 is TGTGCCAGCAGTGCACAGGGTAACACTGAAGCTTTCTTT. Amino acids: CASSAQGNTEAFF.

The rearrangement links TRBV5-1 to TRBJ2-3; possibly TRBD1 for D (6 bases). The CDR3 loop spans 14 amino acids. Trimming removed 2 bases at V and 5 bases at J, with 12 bases between. The germline gives CDR1 SGHRS, CDR2 YFSETQ. The chain's CDR3 is CASSLWGQIDTQYF. CDR3 sequence (DNA): TGCGCCAGCAGCTTATGGGGGCAGATAGATACGCAGTATTTT. Together with reference TRBV5-1 and TRBJ2-3, the CDR3 gives the full variable domain: KAGVTQTPRYLIKTRGQQVTLSCSPISGHRSVSWYQQTPGQGLQFLFEYFSETQRNKGNFPGRFSGRQFSNSRSEMNVSTLELGDSALYLCASSLWGQIDTQYFGPGTRLTVL.

CDR3 protein: CASGTALYNEQFF. CDR3 in DNA: TGTGCCAGCGGGACAGCTTTGTACAATGAGCAGTTCTTC. The chain carries TRBV27 and TRBJ2-1; 7 positions agree with TRBD1. J lost 4 bases, V lost 8 bases, and 5 bases had no gene match. The CDR3 totals 13 residues. The V gene's germline CDR1 is MNHEY and CDR2 SMNVEV (reference sequence).

This chain uses TRBV7-9 with TRBJ1-3; no clear D. Germline V lookup: CDR1 SEHNR, CDR2 FQNEAQ (reference sequence). The CDR3 extends over 13 amino acids. V lost 1 base to trimming and J lost 9 bases, with 10 bases between them. CDR3 sequence reads: CASSLGPRGTIYF. In nucleotides, the CDR3 is TGTGCCAGCAGCTTAGGGCCTCGGGGCACCATATATTTT.

The chain uses TRBV6-1 and TRBJ2-7, with 9 bases matching TRBD2. The J segment lost 4 bases and the V segment lost 1 base, leaving 11 bases of the junction unmatched. The CDR3 runs 17 residues. CDR1 is MNHNS and CDR2 is SASEGT in the germline V gene. DNA for the CDR3: TGTGCCAGCAGTGAAGGCGGCGGGGGGGCCGATTTTTACGAGCAGTACTTC. Translation gives CASSEGGGGADFYEQYF.

The chain employs TRBV5-6 and TRBJ1-3; 7 bases are shared with TRBD1. Germline-derived CDR1 and CDR2 are SGHDT and YYEEEE. V was clipped by 4 bases and J by 0 bases; unmatched bases: 7. This CDR3 spans 16 amino acids. As DNA, the CDR3 is TGTGCCAGCAGCGAGGACAGGTCCGGCTCTGGAAACACCATATATTTT. As protein: CASSEDRSGSGNTIYF.

This chain connects TRBV2 to TRBJ1-2; TRBD1 might be the D (5 bases). The V end lost 7 bases, the J end lost 4 bases, and 16 bases lay between the germline ends. There are 14 residues in the CDR3. Looked up from germline, CDR1 is SNHLY and CDR2 is FYNNEI. CDR3 residues: CASTAVDSAYGYTF. The CDR3 DNA sequence: TGTGCCAGCACAGCCGTCGACAGTGCCTATGGCTACACCTTC.

The CDR3 bases are TGTGCCAGCAGAATGAGTTTAGAGACCCAGTACTTC. This encodes CASRMSLETQYF. The gene calls are TRBV7-2 and TRBJ2-5; D unclear. Germline V gene data show CDR1 as SGHTA and CDR2 as FQGNSA. Trimming removed 6 bases from V and 4 bases from J, with 9 bases in between. CDR3 size: 12 residues.

This clone was seen a single time. CDR3 amino acids: CAWSAQENTGELFF. The CDR3 DNA reads TGTGCCTGGAGTGCCCAGGAGAACACCGGGGAGCTGTTTTTT. The chain recombines TRBV30 with TRBJ2-2, with D unclear. Germline CDR1 and CDR2: GTSNPN and SVGIG (reference sequence). V was shortened by 1 base and J by 1 base, with 7 bases between the two germline ends. This CDR3 spans 14 amino acids.

CDR3: CAWSELQGAMREQYF. The CDR3 DNA reads TGTGCCTGGAGTGAACTACAGGGGGCGATGCGCGAGCAGTACTTC. V is TRBV30 and J is TRBJ2-7, with TRBD1 matching over 9 bases. Germline CDR1 GTSNPN, CDR2 SVGIG (reference sequence). V trimming: 1 base; J trimming: 6 bases; junction bases outside the gene matches: 10. The CDR3 is 15 amino acids.

The chain joins TRBV28 to TRBJ1-1; D might be TRBD1 (6 bases). Per the germline V gene, CDR1 is MDHEN and CDR2 is SYDVKM. V was pared by 5 bases and J by 3 bases, with 19 bases between. The CDR3 extends over 16 amino acids. CDR3 DNA: TGTGCCAGCAGTGCCTCCCAGGGCTACAGGGACACTGAAGCTTTCTTT. It encodes CASSASQGYRDTEAFF.

The chain has TRBV9 and TRBJ2-7, with D possibly being TRBD1 (6 bases). Trimming took 0 bases from V and 1 from J, leaving 11 bases between them. Germline lookup yields CDR1 SGDLS and CDR2 YYNGEE. The CDR3 contains 15 residues. The CDR3 DNA follows: TGTGCCAGCAGCGTAGGCGAGGACAGTTCCTACGAGCAGTACTTC. This translates into CASSVGEDSSYEQYF.